These T cell receptor beta chains were read from a single sample in a study of T-cell memory formation after mild COVID-19. In TCRdb, the 5' RACE reads were re-called with MiXCR into one record per CDR3 protein. Here the sample spans about 420,000 distinct CDR3 sequences, under 25% being singletons. Sequences were obtained from PBMCs or a T cell subset sorted from them (not recorded which). The receptors were gathered from an adult woman who had mild COVID-19 (a few samples of this study predate the infection). Cell type and time point are not known. Both conserved end residues are part of each CDR3. D genes are given only for firm matches. Clone size is stated in some rows and not others, as once, few, many or a class when expanded.

size: few
J: TRBJ2-2
V: TRBV7-2
D: -
CDR3: CASIRNGAANTGELFF
DNA: TGTGCCAGCATCAGGAACGGGGCTGCGAACACCGGGGAGCTGTTTTTT

size: once
J: TRBJ2-7
V: TRBV7-9
D: TRBD2
CDR3: CASSFPSGGSYEQYF
DNA: TGTGCCAGCAGCTTCCCTAGCGGGGGATCCTACGAGCAGTACTTC

size: many
J: TRBJ2-5
V: TRBV7-2
D: -
CDR3: CASSSGPEGTQYF
DNA: TGTGCCAGCAGCTCCGGCCCAGAGGGGACCCAGTACTTC

size: -
J: TRBJ1-1
V: TRBV6-5
D: -
CDR3: CASSYEGVDTEAFF
DNA: TGTGCCAGCAGTTACGAGGGTGTGGACACTGAAGCTTTCTTT

size: once
J: TRBJ2-3
V: TRBV29-1
D: TRBD2
CDR3: CSGKRLTSGEDTQYF
DNA: TGCAGCGGCAAAAGGTTAACTAGCGGAGAGGATACGCAGTATTTT

size: -
J: TRBJ2-1
V: TRBV7-9
D: TRBD2
CDR3: CASLAGVKGEQFF
DNA: TGTGCCAGCTTAGCGGGAGTAAAAGGAGAGCAGTTCTTC

size: few
J: TRBJ2-1
V: TRBV7-3
D: TRBD2
CDR3: CASSSILAGENNEQFF
DNA: TGTGCCAGCAGCTCGATACTAGCGGGGGAGAACAATGAGCAGTTCTTC

size: few
J: TRBJ2-1
V: TRBV5-1
D: TRBD2
CDR3: CASSSRVAGVKYNEQFF
DNA: TGCGCCAGCAGCTCCCGGGTAGCGGGAGTTAAGTACAATGAGCAGTTCTTC

size: -
J: TRBJ1-2
V: TRBV4-3
D: TRBD1
CDR3: CASSQGTGYNYGYTF
DNA: TGCGCCAGCAGCCAGGGGACAGGGTATAACTATGGCTACACCTTC

size: -
J: TRBJ2-1
V: TRBV4-1
D: -
CDR3: CASSQGSRSYNEQFF
DNA: TGCGCCAGCAGCCAAGGGTCACGCTCCTACAATGAGCAGTTCTTC

size: few
J: TRBJ2-1
V: TRBV3-1
D: TRBD2
CDR3: CASSQATSGGFGQFF
DNA: TGTGCCAGCAGCCAAGCGACTAGCGGGGGTTTTGGGCAGTTCTTC

size: many
J: TRBJ2-5
V: TRBV24-1
D: TRBD1
CDR3: CATSEGGTGQETQYF
DNA: TGTGCCACCAGTGAGGGTGGGACAGGGCAAGAGACCCAGTACTTC

size: -
J: TRBJ2-1
V: TRBV20-1
D: TRBD2
CDR3: CSAIAGSANEQFF
DNA: TGCAGTGCTATAGCGGGGTCAGCCAATGAGCAGTTCTTC

size: -
J: TRBJ2-5
V: TRBV10-3
D: -
CDR3: CAITHEPKETQYF
DNA: TGTGCCATCACCCACGAACCGAAAGAGACCCAGTACTTC

size: -
J: TRBJ1-4
V: TRBV6-2/TRBV6-3
D: TRBD1
CDR3: CASSYSGTGNEKLFF
DNA: TGTGCCAGCAGTTACTCGGGGACAGGGAATGAAAAACTGTTTTTT

size: -
J: TRBJ2-1
V: TRBV19
D: -
CDR3: CASSISAGSYNEQFF
DNA: TGTGCCAGTAGTATCTCGGCAGGGTCCTACAATGAGCAGTTCTTC

size: -
J: TRBJ2-7
V: TRBV6-2/TRBV6-3
D: -
CDR3: CASSWEDEQYF
DNA: TGTGCCAGCAGTTGGGAGGACGAGCAGTACTTC

size: -
J: TRBJ2-2
V: TRBV7-2
D: -
CDR3: CASSKMGARAGELFF
DNA: TGTGCCAGCAGCAAAATGGGGGCTAGGGCCGGGGAGCTGTTTTTT

size: few
J: TRBJ1-1
V: TRBV7-2
D: TRBD1
CDR3: CASSLGSARGPLWTEAFF
DNA: TGTGCCAGCAGCTTGGGGTCCGCCAGGGGGCCCCTCTGGACTGAAGCTTTCTTT

size: -
J: TRBJ1-3
V: TRBV5-1
D: -
CDR3: CASTNSGNTIYF
DNA: TGCGCCAGCACCAACTCTGGAAACACCATATATTTT

size: few
J: TRBJ2-7
V: TRBV24-1
D: TRBD1
CDR3: CATSDPGTASTGLYF
DNA: TGTGCCACCAGTGACCCCGGGACAGCGAGTACGGGTCTGTACTTC

size: few
J: TRBJ1-5
V: TRBV6-2/TRBV6-3
D: -
CDR3: CASSPNSINQPQHF
DNA: TGTGCCAGCAGCCCTAACAGTATCAATCAGCCCCAGCATTTT

size: -
J: TRBJ2-7
V: TRBV28
D: -
CDR3: CASSFEQGRNEQYF
DNA: TGTGCCAGCAGTTTTGAACAGGGTCGAAACGAGCAGTACTTC

size: -
J: TRBJ1-5
V: TRBV12-3/TRBV12-4
D: TRBD1
CDR3: CASRFRTGAGQPQHF
DNA: TGTGCCAGCAGATTCCGGACAGGGGCCGGTCAGCCCCAGCATTTT

size: -
J: TRBJ1-1
V: TRBV5-1
D: -
CDR3: CASSLLSDTEAFF
DNA: TGCGCCAGCAGCTTGTTGTCGGACACTGAAGCTTTCTTT

size: -
J: TRBJ1-6
V: TRBV9
D: -
CDR3: CASSALDSSPLHF
DNA: TGTGCCAGCAGCGCCCTTGACAGCTCACCCCTCCACTTT